This T cell receptor (beta chain) was identified in a study of blood T cells in healthy people across ages. The CDR3 extends over 12 amino acids. J gave up 9 bases and V 11 bases, and 9 bases lay outside the gene matches. In this sample, this clonotype turned up a few times. A sample-barcoded 5' primer and a J-beta primer mix were used in a second PCR of about 7 to 12 cycles. TCRdb used MiXCR to reprocess the 5' RACE reads, holding one entry per CDR3 protein. The sample holds 750,000 to 950,000 distinct CDR3 sequences, about 55% seen once. The chain has TRBV12-3 or TRBV12-4 and TRBJ2-3; TRBD2 matches at 9 bases. Sequences were obtained from blood. The source of this sequence is a man older than 75 in good health. CDR3 in DNA: TGTGCCTGCGTTAGCGGGGGTGGGACGCAGTATTTT. As protein: CACVSGGGTQYF.